The clone carrying this TCR beta chain was observed a few times. This record comes from a study of shared clonotypes between healthy human individuals. Only in-frame clones appear in the TCRdb table, and some are missing; sequencing was by immunoSEQ multiplex PCR. The sample shows fewer than 650,000 clones, just over 75% of them seen only once. V was clipped by 3 bases and J by 5 bases, with 12 bases between them. The CDR3 sequence is 14 residues long. Germline V gene sequence: CDR1 MNHEY, CDR2 SMNVEV (reference sequence). The chain employs TRBV27 and TRBJ2-3; no reliable D call. The material sequenced was PBMCs. The clonotype was recovered from a woman in her 40s in good health. Some clones in this sample may be carry-over from other donors' samples. This CDR3 is CASSFGSSVDTQYF. CDR3 DNA: TGTGCCAGCAGTTTCGGATCCTCAGTAGATACGCAGTATTTT.